These 11 T cell receptor beta chains share one sample of origin, sequenced in a study of blood T cell repertoires in COVID-19. Sequencing used immunoSEQ multiplex PCR; TCRdb keeps in-frame clones, though not all of them. The profile shows about 480,000 clones, approximately 89% of them singletons. The material sequenced was peripheral blood. The origin of the receptors is a man younger than 30 with COVID-19, enrolled during active disease.

The chain employs TRBV5-4 and TRBJ2-2; D may be TRBD1 (6 bases). The V and J ends lost 4 bases and 4 bases respectively, with 14 bases between them. From germline, CDR1 is SGHNT and CDR2 YYREEE (reference sequence). CDR3 length: 15 residues. The CDR3 reads CASSKSQGSTGELFF. The CDR3 DNA reads TGTGCCAGCAGCAAGAGTCAGGGGTCCACCGGGGAGCTGTTTTTT.

The chain is built from TRBV10-2 and TRBJ2-5; 9 bases align to TRBD1. The CDR3 totals 12 residues. The ends lost 6 bases at V and 4 bases at J; junction bases unmatched: 0. Germline loops: CDR1 WSHSY, CDR2 SAAADI. The DNA of the CDR3 is TGCGCCAGCAGGGACAGGGGAGAGACCCAGTACTTC. As protein: CASRDRGETQYF.

V gene TRBV15 combines with J gene TRBJ1-2, with 11 nucleotides matching TRBD1. This CDR3 comprises 13 residues. V was clipped by 1 base and J by 8 bases; unmatched bases: 0. CDR1 and CDR2 from the germline V gene are LNHNV and YYDKDF (reference sequence). In DNA form, the CDR3 reads TGTGCCACCAGCAGAGGGACAGGGGGCGGCTACACCTTC. Residues: CATSRGTGGGYTF.

V usage is TRBV7-9 and J usage is TRBJ2-1; 9 bases match TRBD1. CDR3 length: 15 residues. Per the germline V gene, CDR1 is SEHNR and CDR2 is FQNEAQ (reference sequence). V trimming: 4 bases; J trimming: 9 bases; junction bases outside the gene matches: 10. The CDR3 sequence: CASSSRDRVRGEQFF. DNA for the CDR3: TGTGCCAGCAGCTCCCGGGACAGGGTTAGAGGTGAGCAGTTCTTC.

In this sample, this clone turned up once. This rearrangement joins TRBV3-1 (or the pseudogene TRBV3-2) to TRBJ1-6; possible D gene TRBD1, 5 bases. Trimming shortened V by 10 bases and J by 7 bases, and 14 bases separated the two germline ends. The CDR3 length is 13 residues. Germline V gene lookup returns CDR1 LGHDT and CDR2 YNNKEL (reference sequence). CDR3: CATGDRTNSPLHF. CDR3 nucleotide sequence: TGTGCCACCGGAGACAGAACGAATTCACCCCTCCACTTT.

This chain joins TRBV15 and TRBJ1-5; 9 nucleotides align to TRBD1. Trimming at V came to 0 bases and at J to 5 bases, leaving 2 bases not matched to a gene. This CDR3 is built from 15 residues. The germline V gene has CDR1 LNHNV and CDR2 YYDKDF (reference sequence). The DNA for the CDR3 is TGTGCCACCAGCAGAGATTGGGACAGGGATCAGCCCCAGCATTTT. Translating it yields CATSRDWDRDQPQHF.

This chain links TRBV5-1 with TRBJ1-1; 12 nucleotides align to TRBD1. The junction had 8 bases not matched to a gene; V was cut back by 4 bases and J by 4 bases. This CDR3 has 16 residues. CDR1 and CDR2 (germline): SGHRS, YFSETQ. The CDR3 protein is CASSSSGTGGGTEAFF. CDR3 DNA: TGCGCCAGCAGCAGCTCCGGGACAGGGGGCGGCACTGAAGCTTTCTTT.

V is TRBV6-5 and J is TRBJ1-1; D is possibly TRBD1 (5 bases). The V gene lost 6 bases and the J gene lost 1 base, with 9 bases spanning the gap. Germline lookup yields CDR1 MNHEY and CDR2 SVGAGI. CDR3 length: 13 amino acids. The CDR3 loop reads CASRATANTEAFF. The DNA for the CDR3 is TGTGCCAGCAGGGCGACAGCGAACACTGAAGCTTTCTTT.

V and J are TRBV7-8 and TRBJ1-1, with D tentatively TRBD1 (6 bases). Germline V gene data show CDR1 as SGHVS and CDR2 as FQNEAQ. V was clipped by 5 bases and J by 7 bases, with 20 bases between them. The CDR3 sequence is 15 residues long. CDR3 sequence (DNA): TGTGCCAGCAGCGCCGCCATCGGACAGCTTATTGAAGCTTTCTTT. Translated: CASSAAIGQLIEAFF. Looking up the rest from reference TRBV7-8 and TRBJ1-1 gives the full variable domain: GAGVSQSPRYKVAKRGQDVALRCDPISGHVSLFWYQQALGQGPEFLTYFQNEAQLDKSGLPSDRFFAERPEGSVSTLKIQRTQQEDSAVYLCASSAAIGQLIEAFFGQGTRLTVV.

The chain is built from TRBV15 and TRBJ2-7, with 7 bases lining up with TRBD1. The CDR3 is 14 residues long. The germline V gene encodes CDR1 LNHNV and CDR2 YYDKDF (reference sequence). V shed 1 base, J shed 1 base, and the junction held 1 base outside the gene matches. This CDR3 is CATSRAGGSYEQYF. CDR3 sequence (DNA): TGTGCCACCAGCAGAGCAGGGGGTTCCTACGAGCAGTACTTC.

V gene TRBV21-1 combines with J gene TRBJ2-5; the DNA was not compared with TRBD1, the D call given in the table. TRBV21-1 is labeled a pseudogene. This CDR3 contains 15 residues. The CDR3 sequence is CASSMDRPQQETQYF. CDR3 nucleotide sequence: TGTGCCAGCAGCATGGACAGGCCTCAACAAGAGACCCAGTACTTC.